This TCR beta chain was profiled in a study of blood T cell repertoires in COVID-19. Across the whole study: Spain, Italy and the United States supplied samples that represented acute and convalescent COVID-19. Sample material is recorded as cDNA or gDNA derived from T cells, B-cell-depleted T cells, or PBMCs.

Methods used by the authors: Amplification of reference gene primers provided the estimated nucleated cell counts. TCRdb's copy holds only in-frame clones and misses some; the assay was immunoSEQ multiplex PCR. V and J calls and clone size follow that table, whereas D and trimming were derived from the DNA. The sample carries under 150,000 clones, approximately 85% recorded once. This CDR3 has 16 amino acids. V lost 3 bases to trimming and J lost 3 bases; unmatched junction nucleotides: 8. Germline assignment: CDR1 KGHSH and CDR2 LQKENI. The source material was peripheral blood. The receptor's source is a human donor in a cohort sampled during active COVID-19. This chain joins TRBV18 and TRBJ1-2, with 9 nucleotides matching TRBD1. The CDR3 DNA reads TGTGCCAGCTCACCGTTAATACAGGGGGCACACTATGGCTACACCTTC. Translated: CASSPLIQGAHYGYTF.